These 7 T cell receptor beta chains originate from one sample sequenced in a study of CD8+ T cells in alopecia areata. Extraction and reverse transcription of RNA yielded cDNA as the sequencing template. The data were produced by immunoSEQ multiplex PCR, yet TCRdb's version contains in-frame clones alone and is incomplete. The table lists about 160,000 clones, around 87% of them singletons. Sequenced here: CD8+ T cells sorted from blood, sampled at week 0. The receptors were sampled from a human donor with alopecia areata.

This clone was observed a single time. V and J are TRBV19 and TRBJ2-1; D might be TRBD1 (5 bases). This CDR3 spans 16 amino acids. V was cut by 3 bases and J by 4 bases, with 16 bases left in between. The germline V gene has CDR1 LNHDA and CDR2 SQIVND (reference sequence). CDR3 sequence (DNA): TGTGCCAGTAGTATTGCCCAGGGTGCCCTGTACAATGAGCAGTTCTTC. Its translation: CASSIAQGALYNEQFF.

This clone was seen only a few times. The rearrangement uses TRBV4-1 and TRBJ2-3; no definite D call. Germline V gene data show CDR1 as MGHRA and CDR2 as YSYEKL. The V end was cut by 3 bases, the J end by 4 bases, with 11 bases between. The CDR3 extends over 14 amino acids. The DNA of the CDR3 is TGCGCCAGCAGCCAGAGGTTGTCACCAGATACGCAGTATTTT. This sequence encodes CASSQRLSPDTQYF.

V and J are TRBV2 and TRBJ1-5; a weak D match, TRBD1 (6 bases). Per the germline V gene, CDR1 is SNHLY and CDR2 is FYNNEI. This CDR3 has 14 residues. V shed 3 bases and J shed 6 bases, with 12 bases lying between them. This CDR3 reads CASSDLGAGQPQHF. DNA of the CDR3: TGTGCCAGCAGTGATTTGGGGGCTGGTCAGCCCCAGCATTTT.

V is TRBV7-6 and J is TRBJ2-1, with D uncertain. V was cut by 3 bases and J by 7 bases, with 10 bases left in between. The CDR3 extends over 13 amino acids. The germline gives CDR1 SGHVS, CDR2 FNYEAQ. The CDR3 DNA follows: TGTGCCAGCAGCTTTAGGGCTTGGAATGAGCAGTTCTTC. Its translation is CASSFRAWNEQFF.

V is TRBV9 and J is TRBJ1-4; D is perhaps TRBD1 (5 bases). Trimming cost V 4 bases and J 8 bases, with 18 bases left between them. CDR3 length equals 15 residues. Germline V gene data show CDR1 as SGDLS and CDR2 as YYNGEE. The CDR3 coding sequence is TGTGCCAGCAGCCCAGACAGCTATTCGGTGGAAAAACTGTTTTTT. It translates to CASSPDSYSVEKLFF.

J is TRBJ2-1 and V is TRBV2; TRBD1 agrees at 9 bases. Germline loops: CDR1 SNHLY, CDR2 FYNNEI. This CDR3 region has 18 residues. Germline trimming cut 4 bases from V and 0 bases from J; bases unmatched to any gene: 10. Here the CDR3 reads CASSGDRVDLSSYNEQFF. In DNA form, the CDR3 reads TGTGCCAGCAGTGGGGACAGGGTAGACCTGAGCTCCTACAATGAGCAGTTCTTC.

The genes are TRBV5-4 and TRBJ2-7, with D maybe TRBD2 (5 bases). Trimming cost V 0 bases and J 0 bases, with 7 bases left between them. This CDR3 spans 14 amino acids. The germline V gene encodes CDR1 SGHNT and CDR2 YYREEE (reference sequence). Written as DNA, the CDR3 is TGTGCCAGCAGCTTGGATGGACTCTCCTACGAGCAGTACTTC. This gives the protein CASSLDGLSYEQYF.